This T cell receptor (beta chain) came from a study of T cells in Graves' hyperthyroidism and ophthalmopathy. Study summary: Peripheral blood was drawn at first diagnosis, prior to all treatment.

Researchers amplified the TCR beta CDR3 regions from RNA transcripts. HTBI primers were the set used in a first-round RT-PCR of the TCR CDR3. One entry per CDR3 protein results from TCRdb running MiXCR on the multiplex PCR reads. The table has roughly 280,000 distinct CDR3 sequences, over 15% seen once; the top ten hold over 50%. Trimming cost V 5 bases and J 6 bases, with 3 bases left between them. The CDR3 runs to 10 residues. Germline-derived CDR1 and CDR2 are SEHNR and FQNEAQ (reference sequence). This clonotype has ten or more counts. The TCR was taken from a woman aged 55-70 years with Graves' ophthalmopathy. Sequencing was carried out using blood. The V call is TRBV7-9, the J call TRBJ2-3; no firm D call. The CDR3 sequence: CASSRDTQYF. CDR3 in DNA: TGTGCCAGCAGCAGGGATACGCAGTATTTT.